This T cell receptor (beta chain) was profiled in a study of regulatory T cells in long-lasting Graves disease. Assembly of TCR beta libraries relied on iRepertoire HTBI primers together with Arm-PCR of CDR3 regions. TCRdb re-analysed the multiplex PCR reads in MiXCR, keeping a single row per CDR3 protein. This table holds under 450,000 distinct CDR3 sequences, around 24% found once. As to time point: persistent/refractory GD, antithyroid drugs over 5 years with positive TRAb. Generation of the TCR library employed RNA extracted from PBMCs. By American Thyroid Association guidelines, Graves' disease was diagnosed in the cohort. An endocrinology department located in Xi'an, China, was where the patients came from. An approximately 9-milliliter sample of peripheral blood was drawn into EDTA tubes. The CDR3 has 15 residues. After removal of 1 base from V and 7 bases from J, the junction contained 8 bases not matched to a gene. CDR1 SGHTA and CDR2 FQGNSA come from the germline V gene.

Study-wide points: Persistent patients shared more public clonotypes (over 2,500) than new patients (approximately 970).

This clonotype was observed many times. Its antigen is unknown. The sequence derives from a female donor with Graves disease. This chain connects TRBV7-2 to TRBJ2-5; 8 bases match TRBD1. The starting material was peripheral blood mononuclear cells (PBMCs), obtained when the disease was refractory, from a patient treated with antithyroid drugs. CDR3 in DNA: TGTGCCAGCAGCTTAGTAGGGACAGGAGTGTTGACCCAGTACTTC. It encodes CASSLVGTGVLTQYF.